This is a list of T cell receptor beta chains from one sample in a study of cytomegalovirus exposure and HLA in healthy donors. Profiled with immunoSEQ multiplex PCR; TCRdb holds only in-frame clones, not every one. The sample holds 110,000 to 150,000 clones, about 80% seen once. Sequenced material: PBMCs. All receptors come from a man in his forties or fifties in good health and CMV-seropositive. CDR3s include the opening cysteine and the closing phenylalanine or tryptophan. Fields, in order: V gene, clone size, J gene, D gene, CDR3 DNA, CDR3 protein. D genes are given only for firm matches. Clone size, where shown, is once, few, many, or a class for clones that have expanded.

v_call: TRBV5-6; clone_size: NA; j_call: TRBJ1-2; d_call: TRBD1; cdr3_nt: TGTGCCAGCAGCTTGGTAGCCGGGACAGGGCCGGGCTATGGCTACACCTTC; cdr3_aa: CASSLVAGTGPGYGYTF
v_call: TRBV6-1; clone_size: once; j_call: TRBJ2-1; d_call: TRBD2; cdr3_nt: TGTGCCAGCAGTGAAATACTAGCGGGAGGGAATGAGCAGTTCTTC; cdr3_aa: CASSEILAGGNEQFF
v_call: TRBV2; clone_size: NA; j_call: TRBJ2-7; d_call: TRBD2; cdr3_nt: TGTGCCAGCAGTGAGGGGAGGGTGAGGGACTACGAGCAGTACTTC; cdr3_aa: CASSEGRVRDYEQYF
v_call: TRBV4-1; clone_size: NA; j_call: TRBJ2-1; d_call: TRBD2; cdr3_nt: TGCGCCAGCAGCCAAGTAGGTCGCGGGAGGTTTGGTGAGCAGTTCTTC; cdr3_aa: CASSQVGRGRFGEQFF
v_call: TRBV4-3; clone_size: NA; j_call: TRBJ2-1; d_call: TRBD2; cdr3_nt: TGCGCCAGCAGCCAAGGTAGAGGTAGCGGGGCCGATATCTCCTACAATGAGCAGTTCTTC; cdr3_aa: CASSQGRGSGADISYNEQFF
v_call: TRBV30; clone_size: NA; j_call: TRBJ1-1; d_call: TRBD1; cdr3_nt: TGTGCCTGGAGGCGACAGGGTATGACTGAAGCTTTCTTT; cdr3_aa: CAWRRQGMTEAFF
v_call: TRBV19; clone_size: NA; j_call: TRBJ1-2; d_call: NA; cdr3_nt: TGTGCCTCAGACACGGCCTGGGGGCGATCTAACTATGGCTACACCTTC; cdr3_aa: CASDTAWGRSNYGYTF
v_call: TRBV27; clone_size: NA; j_call: TRBJ2-1; d_call: NA; cdr3_nt: TGTGCCAGCAGTGTTAGCTTTGTTCGGTACAATGAGCAGTTCTTC; cdr3_aa: CASSVSFVRYNEQFF
v_call: TRBV29-1; clone_size: NA; j_call: TRBJ2-3; d_call: NA; cdr3_nt: TGCAGCGTCGAGGGGGGGACCAAAGGCACAGATACGCAGTATTTT; cdr3_aa: CSVEGGTKGTDTQYF
v_call: TRBV4-1; clone_size: few; j_call: TRBJ2-5; d_call: TRBD1; cdr3_nt: TGCGCCAGCAGCCAGGGGGACAGGGATCAAGAGACCCAGTACTTC; cdr3_aa: CASSQGDRDQETQYF
v_call: TRBV18; clone_size: once; j_call: TRBJ2-1; d_call: NA; cdr3_nt: TGTGCCAGCTCACCGGAGACGGACAAATACAATGAGCAGTTCTTC; cdr3_aa: CASSPETDKYNEQFF
v_call: TRBV6-5; clone_size: NA; j_call: TRBJ1-2; d_call: TRBD1; cdr3_nt: TGTGCCAGCAGTTATAGGGACAGCTATGGCTACACCTTC; cdr3_aa: CASSYRDSYGYTF
v_call: TRBV7-9; clone_size: NA; j_call: TRBJ2-7; d_call: TRBD2; cdr3_nt: TGTGCCAGCAGCGCGTCGGCGAGTAGCGGGCGAACCTACGAGCAGTACTTC; cdr3_aa: CASSASASSGRTYEQYF
v_call: TRBV9; clone_size: NA; j_call: TRBJ1-1; d_call: NA; cdr3_nt: TGTGCCAGCAGCGTATCGTCTACGAACACTGAAGCTTTCTTT; cdr3_aa: CASSVSSTNTEAFF
v_call: TRBV6-1; clone_size: NA; j_call: TRBJ1-5; d_call: NA; cdr3_nt: TGTGCCAGCAGTGAGGTGCGGCAGGGGTTGGTGCCCCAGCATTTT; cdr3_aa: CASSEVRQGLVPQHF